This T cell receptor (beta chain) was found in a study of CD8+CD57+ T cells in acquired aplastic anemia. Study summary: The study obtained an average of roughly 3 ug of DNA from sorted CD4+ and CD8+ cells.

The CDR3 has 16 residues. The germline V gene encodes CDR1 SGHRS and CDR2 YFSETQ. The V end was cut by 1 base, the J end by 2 bases, with 15 bases between. Template material for TCR beta VDJ and CDR3 profiling consisted of genomic DNA. TCRdb processed the reads anew with MiXCR; each CDR3 protein has one entry. The repertoire holds about 40,000 distinct CDR3 sequences, with roughly two thirds as singletons. By flow cytometry, patients selected for sequencing had shown an expansion of CD8+CD57+ cells. The chain recombines TRBV5-1 with TRBJ2-5, with a weak D call TRBD1 (6 bases). This TCR derives from a human donor with aplastic anemia. The material sequenced was sorted CD4+, CD8+, or CD8+CD57+ T cells (not recorded which) from PBMCs. Here the CDR3 reads CASSLNVWGPQETQYF. The CDR3 nucleotides read TGCGCCAGCAGCTTGAATGTGTGGGGGCCGCAAGAGACCCAGTACTTC. Filled out from reference TRBV5-1 and TRBJ2-5, the complete variable domain reads KAGVTQTPRYLIKTRGQQVTLSCSPISGHRSVSWYQQTPGQGLQFLFEYFSETQRNKGNFPGRFSGRQFSNSRSEMNVSTLELGDSALYLCASSLNVWGPQETQYFGPGTRLLVL.